A single sample is the source of the 25 T cell receptor beta chains below, sequenced in a study of T-cell reconstitution after alpha-beta-depleted transplantation in children. The library targeted TCRbeta and was prepared with unique molecular identifiers. TCRdb used MiXCR to reprocess the PCR reads, holding one entry per CDR3 protein. The repertoire holds 250,000 or so distinct CDR3 sequences, with 20% to 30% as singletons. This specimen consisted of PBMCs, mostly from graft donor cells, obtained 360 days after TCRalphabeta/CD19-depleted stem cell transplant. Source of these receptors: a female patient aged 2-9 years who had a stem cell transplant for congenital amegakaryocytic thrombocytopenia, so the T cells may come from the graft donor.

The CDR3 region is CASINGQGSGNTIYF. The CDR3 DNA reads as TGTGCCAGCATAAACGGACAGGGCTCTGGAAACACCATATATTTT. The chain couples TRBV2 to TRBJ1-3, with TRBD1 matching over 8 bases. CDR1 is SNHLY and CDR2 is FYNNEI in the germline V gene. The CDR3 has 15 residues. J was trimmed by 0 bases and V by 7 bases; bases with no gene match: 5.

This clonotype was found a few times. V gene TRBV12-3 or TRBV12-4 combines with J gene TRBJ2-2; D ambiguous. The CDR3 is 11 residues long. The V end was cut by 7 bases, the J end by 7 bases, with 7 bases between. CDR3 nucleotide sequence: TGTGCCAGCAACAGCGACGGGGAGCTGTTTTTT. Protein product: CASNSDGELFF.

This clonotype was observed many times. V gene TRBV6-2 or TRBV6-3 combines with J gene TRBJ2-1; perhaps TRBD2 as D (6 bases). CDR1 MNHEY and CDR2 SVGEGT come from the germline V gene. Trimming took off 0 bases at V and 6 bases at J, with 15 bases between the two ends. CDR3 size: 16 residues. The CDR3 sequence is CASSYSGGDRFNEQFF. Here the CDR3 DNA reads TGTGCCAGCAGTTACTCGGGGGGAGACCGATTCAATGAGCAGTTCTTC.

The J gene is TRBJ2-7, the V gene TRBV12-3 or TRBV12-4; 7 bases map to TRBD1. This CDR3 is 15 amino acids long. J gave up 1 base and V 6 bases, and 9 bases lay outside the gene matches. CDR3 DNA sequence: TGTGCCAGCAGCGGTCGACAGGGATTTTCCTACGAGCAGTACTTC. This translates into CASSGRQGFSYEQYF.

The V and J genes are TRBV10-3 and TRBJ2-6; the match to TRBD2 covers 10 bases. J was trimmed by 1 base and V by 0 bases; bases with no gene match: 3. The CDR3 length is 18 residues. The V gene's germline CDR1 is ENHRY and CDR2 SYGVKD. In nucleotides, the CDR3 is TGTGCCATCAGTGAGTCCCTAGCGGGAGTGTCTGGGGCCAACGTCCTGACTTTC. Residues: CAISESLAGVSGANVLTF.

This clonotype was recorded a few times. The rearrangement joins TRBV12-3 or TRBV12-4 to TRBJ1-2; 8 bases agree with TRBD1. V shed 6 bases, J shed 4 bases, and the junction held 16 bases outside the gene matches. The CDR3 covers 17 residues. This CDR3 is CASSLQGARFSIYGYTF. The CDR3, as DNA: TGTGCCAGCAGCCTGCAGGGGGCCCGCTTCTCCATCTATGGCTACACCTTC.

This clonotype was counted between two and nine times. The chain recombines TRBV6-2 or TRBV6-3 with TRBJ2-1, with 9 positions matching TRBD1. Germline V CDR1 and CDR2: MNHEY, SVGEGT. Trimming at V came to 6 bases and at J to 15 bases, leaving 6 bases not matched to a gene. The CDR3 has 11 residues. The CDR3, as DNA: TGTGCCAGCAGCCTCGGGACAGGGACGTTCTTC. Its translation: CASSLGTGTFF.

The chain recombines TRBV4-1 with TRBJ1-1; no reliable D call. Germline V lookup: CDR1 MGHRA, CDR2 YSYEKL. Trimming cost V 2 bases and J 8 bases, with 9 bases left between them. The CDR3 is 12 residues long. DNA of the CDR3: TGCGCCAGCAGCCAACCCCCTGGGGAAGCTTTCTTT. It codes for CASSQPPGEAFF.

This clonotype was observed a few times. The gene calls are TRBV20-1 and TRBJ2-1; a weak D match, TRBD2 (5 bases). Germline V gene lookup returns CDR1 DFQATT and CDR2 SNEGSKA (reference sequence). The CDR3 loop spans 14 amino acids. V dropped 0 bases and J dropped 1 base, with 7 bases sitting between them. The CDR3 is CSARDGISYNEQFF. The CDR3 coding sequence is TGCAGTGCTAGAGACGGGATTTCCTACAATGAGCAGTTCTTC.

This clonotype was seen a few times. The chain couples TRBV12-3 or TRBV12-4 to TRBJ2-5; D is unresolved. The CDR3 is 13 residues long. V lost 3 bases to trimming and J lost 5 bases, with 10 bases between them. CDR3 protein: CASSLFQPETQYF. For the CDR3, the DNA is TGTGCCAGCAGTTTGTTTCAGCCGGAGACCCAGTACTTC.

This chain joins TRBV7-9 and TRBJ1-6; no clear D. The V and J ends lost 1 base and 6 bases respectively, with 7 bases between them. There are 14 residues in the CDR3. Per germline, CDR1 SEHNR and CDR2 FQNEAQ (reference sequence). CDR3 nucleotide sequence: TGTGCCAGCAGCTTAGGGGAGGTTAATTCACCCCTCCACTTT. Translated, it gives CASSLGEVNSPLHF.

This clonotype was seen a handful of times. Here the CDR3 reads CSAQQGGAGANVLTF. The CDR3 DNA is TGCAGTGCTCAACAGGGAGGCGCTGGGGCCAACGTCCTGACTTTC. The chain links TRBV20-1 to TRBJ2-6; perhaps D is TRBD1 or TRBD2 (6 bases each). V gave up 5 bases and J gave up 2 bases, with 13 bases separating them. There are 15 residues in the CDR3. CDR1 DFQATT and CDR2 SNEGSKA come from the germline V gene (reference sequence).

This clonotype has at least ten counts. J is TRBJ2-2 and V is TRBV12-3 or TRBV12-4; D unresolved. Trimming took 5 bases from V and 2 from J, leaving 12 bases between them. The CDR3 length is 15 residues. The CDR3 bases are TGTGCCAGCAGTCTCCAGGACCACAACACCGGGGAGCTGTTTTTT. Amino acid sequence: CASSLQDHNTGELFF.

This clonotype showed up just a few times. The chain uses TRBV16 and TRBJ2-3; 9 nucleotides match TRBD2. From germline, CDR1 is KGHSY and CDR2 FQNENV. There are 20 residues in the CDR3. Losses at the gene ends were 2 bases for V and 3 bases for J; bases not matched to a gene: 18. CDR3 sequence: CASSQPPWWRGGLTTDTQYF. The CDR3 nucleotides are TGTGCCAGCAGCCAACCCCCCTGGTGGCGGGGGGGCCTGACGACAGATACGCAGTATTTT.

This clonotype was seen many times. The chain uses TRBV3-1 and TRBJ2-7; D not certain. The germline V gene encodes CDR1 LGHDT and CDR2 YNNKEL (reference sequence). V lost 3 bases and J 2 bases, leaving 14 bases between the germline ends. The CDR3 consists of 15 residues. Here the CDR3 DNA reads TGTGCCAGCAGCCACCGCGCCGGCCTAACCTACGAGCAGTACTTC. Amino acids: CASSHRAGLTYEQYF.

The chain links TRBV12-3 or TRBV12-4 to TRBJ2-1; 8 nucleotides agree with TRBD1. The CDR3 runs to 16 residues. The V gene end was trimmed by 5 bases and the J gene end by 4 bases; junction bases not matched to a gene: 10. The DNA for the CDR3 is TGTGCCAGCAGTCCCCCGAGACAGGGGCCTTACAATGAGCAGTTCTTC. Translation gives CASSPPRQGPYNEQFF.

Only a few counts were recorded for this clonotype. CDR3 amino acids: CSVDGVSLASVRDTEAFF. CDR3 coding DNA: TGCAGCGTTGATGGGGTGTCGTTGGCCTCGGTTCGGGACACTGAAGCTTTCTTT. The chain is built from TRBV29-1 and TRBJ1-1; D is unresolved. The germline V and J ends were trimmed by 3 bases and 3 bases, with 26 bases remaining between them. This CDR3 is built from 18 residues. CDR1 and CDR2 from the germline V gene are SQVTM and ANQGSEA.

This clonotype was seen only once. This sequence joins TRBV6-2 or TRBV6-3 and TRBJ2-7, with D unclear. The CDR3 has 13 residues. Germline V gene lookup returns CDR1 MNHEY and CDR2 SVGEGT. V shed 6 bases and J shed 1 base, with 10 bases lying between them. For the CDR3, the DNA is TGTGCCAGCAGACGAGACAAGTCCTACGAGCAGTACTTC. Residues: CASRRDKSYEQYF.

This clonotype was observed a handful of times. Its ends do not fully match the called genes, so a read error is possible. The V call is TRBV12-3 or TRBV12-4, the J call TRBJ1-2; TRBD1 is a possible D gene (5 bases). This CDR3 region has 13 residues. The CDR3 DNA is TGTGCCAGCAGTGCAGGGATCAGTTATGGCTGCACCTTC. It translates to CASSAGISYGCTF.

The chain links TRBV20-1 to TRBJ1-5; 7 nucleotides line up with TRBD1. The trim removed 6 bases at V and 3 bases at J, leaving 5 bases unmatched. The CDR3 is 13 amino acids. CDR1 is DFQATT, CDR2 SNEGSKA, per germline (reference sequence). CDR3 bases: TGCAGTGCAGGGGGCAGGGTCAATCAGCCCCAGCATTTT. Its protein is CSAGGRVNQPQHF.

The chain combines TRBV7-9 with TRBJ2-7; 14 nucleotides align to TRBD2. This CDR3 is built from 13 residues. The germline CDR1 and CDR2 sequences are SEHNR and FQNEAQ (reference sequence). Losses at the gene ends were 6 bases for V and 7 bases for J; bases not matched to a gene: 2. In DNA form, the CDR3 reads TGTGCCAGCAGAAGACTAGCGGGAGGGGAGCAGTACTTC. Protein: CASRRLAGGEQYF.

Worth noting for this clonotype: Here the CDR3 omits its conserved ending phenylalanine or tryptophan, so a read error is the likely source. This rearrangement joins TRBV12-3 or TRBV12-4 to TRBJ1-1; a possible D gene is TRBD1 (5 bases). The CDR3 has 14 amino acids. V lost 0 bases, J lost 10 bases, and 15 bases lay in between. CDR3 residues: CASSLALRGSLAFL. The CDR3 DNA is TGTGCCAGCAGTTTAGCGCTAAGGGGCTCTTTAGCTTTCTTG.

In DNA form, the CDR3 reads TGTGCCAGCAGTTACTTCTGGGGCCCCAATCAGCCCCAGCATTTT. Encoded protein: CASSYFWGPNQPQHF. This chain connects TRBV12-3 or TRBV12-4 to TRBJ1-5, with D possibly matching TRBD1 (5 bases). The V end lost 4 bases, the J end lost 3 bases, and 13 bases lay between the germline ends. The CDR3 length is 15 residues.

There are many counts of this clonotype. The gene calls are TRBV27 and TRBJ2-3; 10 nucleotides line up with TRBD2. The CDR3 length is 14 residues. V lost 4 bases to trimming and J lost 6 bases; unmatched junction nucleotides: 4. The germline gives CDR1 MNHEY, CDR2 SMNVEV (reference sequence). In DNA, the CDR3 is TGTGCCAGCAGTTCTAGCGGGAGTAGGGATACGCAGTATTTT. This translates into CASSSSGSRDTQYF.

This clonotype showed up just a few times. The V gene is TRBV10-3, the J gene TRBJ2-1; no firm D call. Germline V CDR1 and CDR2: ENHRY, SYGVKD. This CDR3 has 14 amino acids. V dropped 0 bases and J dropped 6 bases, with 9 bases sitting between them. The CDR3 nucleotides read TGTGCCATCAGTGAGTCGGGGTTTGGCAATGAGCAGTTCTTC. Its protein product is CAISESGFGNEQFF.